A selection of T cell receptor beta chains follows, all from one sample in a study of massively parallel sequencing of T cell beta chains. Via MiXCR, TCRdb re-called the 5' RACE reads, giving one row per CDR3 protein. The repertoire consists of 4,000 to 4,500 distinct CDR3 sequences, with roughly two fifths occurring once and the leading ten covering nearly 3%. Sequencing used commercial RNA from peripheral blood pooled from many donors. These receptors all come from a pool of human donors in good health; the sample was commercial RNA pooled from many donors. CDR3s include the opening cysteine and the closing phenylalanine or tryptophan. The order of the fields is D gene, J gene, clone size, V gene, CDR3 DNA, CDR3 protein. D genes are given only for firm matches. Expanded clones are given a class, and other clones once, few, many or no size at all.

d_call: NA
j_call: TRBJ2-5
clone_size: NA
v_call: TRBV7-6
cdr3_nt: TGTGCCAGCAGCTTAAACGGGGGTCAGCAAGAGACCCAGTACTTC
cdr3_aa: CASSLNGGQQETQYF

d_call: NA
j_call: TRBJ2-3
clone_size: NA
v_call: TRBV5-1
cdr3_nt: TGCGCCAGCACGACGGGAAGGGGGACAGATACGCAGTATTTT
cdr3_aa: CASTTGRGTDTQYF

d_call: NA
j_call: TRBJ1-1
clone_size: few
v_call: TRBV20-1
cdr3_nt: TGCAGTGCTAGACAAAACGGCGGGGACACTGAAGCTTTCTTT
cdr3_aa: CSARQNGGDTEAFF

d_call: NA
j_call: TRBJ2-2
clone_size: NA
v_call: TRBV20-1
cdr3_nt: TGCAGTGCTAGAGAAGGGGATAACGGGGCCGGGGAGCTGTTTTTT
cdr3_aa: CSAREGDNGAGELFF

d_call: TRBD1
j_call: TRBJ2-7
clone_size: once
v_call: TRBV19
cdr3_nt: TGTGCCAGTAGTATTAGGACAGGGGGATACGAGCAGTACTTC
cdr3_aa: CASSIRTGGYEQYF

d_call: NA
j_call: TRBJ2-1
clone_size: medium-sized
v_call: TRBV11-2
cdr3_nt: TGTGCCAGCAGCTTGGGGGACAATGAGCAGTTCTTC
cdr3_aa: CASSLGDNEQFF

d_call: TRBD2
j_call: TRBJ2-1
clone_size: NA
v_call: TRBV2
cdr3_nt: TGTGCCAGCAGTGGACCGAGCGGGGAGGAGCAGTTCTTC
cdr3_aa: CASSGPSGEEQFF

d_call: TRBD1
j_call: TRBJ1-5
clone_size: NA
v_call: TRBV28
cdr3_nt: TGTGCCATCCGGACAGGGAGTCAGCCCCAGCATTTT
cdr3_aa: CAIRTGSQPQHF

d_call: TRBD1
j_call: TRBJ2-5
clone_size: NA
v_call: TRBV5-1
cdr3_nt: TGCGCCAGCAGCTTAGGGCAAAGACAGGGGGGTGAGACCCAGTACTTC
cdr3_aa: CASSLGQRQGGETQYF

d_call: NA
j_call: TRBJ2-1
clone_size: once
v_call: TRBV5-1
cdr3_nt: TGCGCCAGCAGCTTGGTAGGGGTCACCTACAATGGGCAGTTCTTC
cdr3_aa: CASSLVGVTYNGQFF

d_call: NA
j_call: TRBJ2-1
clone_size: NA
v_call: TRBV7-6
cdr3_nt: TGTGCCAGCAGCTTAAGCTCCTACAATGAGCAGTTCTTC
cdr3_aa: CASSLSSYNEQFF

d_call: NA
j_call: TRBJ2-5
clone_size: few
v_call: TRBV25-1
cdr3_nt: TGTGCCAGCAGTGAATTTGCGGGACAGAGTCAAGAGACCCAGTACTTC
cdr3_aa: CASSEFAGQSQETQYF

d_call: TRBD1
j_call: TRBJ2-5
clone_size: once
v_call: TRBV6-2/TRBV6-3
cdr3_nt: TGTGCCAGCACCATGACAGGGCAAGAGACCCAGTACTTC
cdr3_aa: CASTMTGQETQYF

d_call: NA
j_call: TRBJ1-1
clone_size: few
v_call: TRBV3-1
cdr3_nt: TGTGCCAGCAGCCTAGGGAACACTGAAGCTTTCTTT
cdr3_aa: CASSLGNTEAFF

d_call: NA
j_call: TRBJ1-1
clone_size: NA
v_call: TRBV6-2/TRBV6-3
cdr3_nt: TGTGCCAGCACCAAAGAGGGGTACACTGAAGCTTTCTTT
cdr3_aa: CASTKEGYTEAFF

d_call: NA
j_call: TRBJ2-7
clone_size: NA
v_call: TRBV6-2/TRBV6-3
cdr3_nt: TGTGCCAGCAGATCCGGTTACGAGCAGTACTTC
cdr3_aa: CASRSGYEQYF

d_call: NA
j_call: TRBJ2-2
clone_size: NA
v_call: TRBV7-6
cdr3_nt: TGTGCCAGCAGCAGAACAGGGACCGGGGAGCTGTTTTTT
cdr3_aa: CASSRTGTGELFF

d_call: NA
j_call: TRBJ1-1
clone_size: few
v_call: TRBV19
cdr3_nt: TGTGCCAGTCTAGGACGGATGAACACTGAAGCTTTCTTT
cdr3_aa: CASLGRMNTEAFF